The rows below give T cell receptor beta chains drawn from one sample of a study of cytomegalovirus exposure and HLA in healthy donors. Here immunoSEQ multiplex PCR was the method, and the copy in TCRdb shows in-frame clones only, minus some. Among some 160,000 clones listed, over 65% were seen once. Sample: PBMCs. All receptors derive from a man in his 60s in good health and CMV-seronegative. Each CDR3 is given with its conserved first and last residue. D genes are given only for firm matches. Clone size is stated in some rows and not others, as once, few, many or a class when expanded.

clone_size j_call v_call d_call cdr3_aa cdr3_nt
NA TRBJ1-2 TRBV6-1 NA CASSKNGLTDGYTF TGTGCCAGCAGTAAAAACGGATTGACAGATGGCTACACCTTC
once TRBJ1-1 TRBV19 NA CASSIVGDTEAFF TGTGCCAGTAGTATCGTCGGGGACACTGAAGCTTTCTTT
NA TRBJ2-5 TRBV25-1 NA CASSEGGTQETQYF TGTGCCAGCAGTGAAGGGGGGACTCAAGAGACCCAGTACTTC
NA TRBJ2-6 TRBV6-8 NA CASSYSVGGTGANVLTF TGTGCCAGCAGTTACAGTGTAGGGGGAACTGGGGCCAACGTCCTGACTTTC
many TRBJ2-2 TRBV5-1 NA CASRDGSSTGELFF TGCGCCAGCAGAGACGGGTCAAGCACCGGGGAGCTGTTTTTT
NA TRBJ2-3 TRBV7-9 NA CASTPRVDTQYF TGTGCCAGCACCCCTCGGGTTGATACGCAGTATTTT
NA TRBJ1-1 TRBV11-3 NA CASSWEDTEAFF TGTGCCAGCAGCTGGGAGGACACTGAAGCTTTCTTT
NA TRBJ1-1 TRBV29-1 NA CSVAPGLLNTEAFF TGCAGCGTTGCCCCGGGACTCCTGAACACTGAAGCTTTCTTT
once TRBJ1-3 TRBV7-9 NA CASSFDGGSGGNTIYF TGTGCCAGCAGCTTTGATGGCGGTTCCGGGGGAAACACCATATATTTT
NA TRBJ1-1 TRBV29-1 NA CSASQYETEAFF TGCAGCGCCTCACAGTATGAGACTGAAGCTTTCTTT
NA TRBJ1-2 TRBV6-5 TRBD1 CASRRTGAYGYTF TGTGCCAGCAGGAGGACAGGGGCCTATGGCTACACCTTC
NA TRBJ1-1 TRBV11-2 TRBD1 CASSAKGALSSEAFF TGTGCCAGCAGCGCAAAGGGGGCGCTTAGCTCTGAAGCTTTCTTT
NA TRBJ2-1 TRBV9 TRBD1 CASSVEDRPYNEQFF TGTGCCAGCAGCGTAGAGGACAGGCCGTACAATGAGCAGTTCTTC
NA TRBJ2-2 TRBV2 TRBD2 CASRGTSLDTGELFF TGTGCCAGCAGAGGGACTAGCTTGGACACCGGGGAGCTGTTTTTT
NA TRBJ2-3 TRBV29-1 NA CSVVWDSISQSTQYF TGCAGCGTTGTATGGGACTCAATATCACAGAGTACGCAGTATTTT
NA TRBJ1-1 TRBV7-9 TRBD1 CASSLAGTDAAAFF TGTGCCAGCAGCTTAGCGGGGACAGATGCTGCGGCTTTCTTT
NA TRBJ2-3 TRBV6-4 TRBD2 CASSDTTSGPTDTQYF TGTGCCAGCAGTGACACAACTAGCGGGCCCACAGATACGCAGTATTTT
NA TRBJ2-2 TRBV28 TRBD2 CASSFLGSGSGELFF TGTGCCAGCAGTTTTTTGGGTAGCGGGAGTGGGGAGCTGTTTTTT
NA TRBJ1-1 TRBV19 NA CASSMSSVTEAFF TGTGCCAGTAGTATGTCCAGCGTAACTGAAGCTTTCTTT
NA TRBJ1-2 TRBV20-1 NA CSATVRGGYTF TGCAGTGCTACGGTGCGGGGGGGCTACACCTTC
NA TRBJ2-3 TRBV20-1 NA CSAYTDTQYF TGCAGTGCCTACACAGATACGCAGTATTTT
few TRBJ2-7 TRBV4-3 TRBD2 CASSHVPRTSGRALSHEQYF TGCGCCAGCAGCCATGTACCGAGGACTAGCGGGAGGGCGCTAAGCCACGAGCAGTACTTC
NA TRBJ1-5 TRBV7-6 NA CASSLGQGLNQPQHF TGTGCCAGCAGCTTAGGGCAGGGTTTAAATCAGCCCCAGCATTTT
few TRBJ2-7 TRBV6-1 TRBD1 CASSARWDRGYHEQYF TGTGCCAGCAGTGCCCGGTGGGACAGGGGGTATCACGAGCAGTACTTC
once TRBJ1-2 TRBV5-1 TRBD1 CASSQTGDNGYTF TGCGCCAGCAGCCAGACAGGGGATAATGGCTACACCTTC
few TRBJ2-7 TRBV27 TRBD2 CASRKSPSGSYEQYF TGTGCCAGCCGTAAGTCCCCTAGCGGGTCCTACGAGCAGTACTTC
NA TRBJ2-5 TRBV10-3 TRBD2 CAISDGGGGGAQETQYF TGTGCCATCAGTGACGGGGGTGGCGGGGGGGCCCAAGAGACCCAGTACTTC
NA TRBJ2-1 TRBV10-2 TRBD2 CASNDGTSGGNEQFF TGCGCCAGCAACGACGGGACTAGCGGGGGCAATGAGCAGTTCTTC